This TCR beta chain was recovered during a study of regulatory T cells in long-lasting Graves disease. Study results and limitations: TCR diversity was lower in persistent Graves' patients than in newly diagnosed ones. The small sample size may have reduced accuracy.

The sample holds many counts of this clonotype. Its target is not known. The CDR3 covers 16 residues. V gave up 6 bases and J gave up 2 bases; unmatched junction bases: 9. Germline CDR1 reads MNHNS; CDR2 reads SASEGT. Arm-PCR with iRepertoire HTBI primers amplified the CDR3 regions for these TCR beta libraries. MiXCR, applied by TCRdb to the multiplex PCR reads, yields one record per CDR3 protein. This table has roughly 420,000 distinct CDR3 sequences, roughly 15% appearing once. The time point: newly diagnosed GD, antithyroid drugs for less than 3 months. Isolated PBMC RNA provided the starting material for the TCR library. This sample also belongs to another study, concerning T cells in Graves' hyperthyroidism and ophthalmopathy.

The chain links TRBV6-1 to TRBJ1-5; TRBD1 aligns across 8 bases. The clonotype comes from a woman aged 50 to 60 with Graves disease. The material was peripheral blood mononuclear cells (PBMCs), obtained at new diagnosis, from a patient treated with antithyroid drugs. CDR3 sequence (DNA): TGTGCCAGCAGAGATGGACAGGGTTCGGGCAATCAGCCCCAGCATTTT. It yields the protein CASRDGQGSGNQPQHF.